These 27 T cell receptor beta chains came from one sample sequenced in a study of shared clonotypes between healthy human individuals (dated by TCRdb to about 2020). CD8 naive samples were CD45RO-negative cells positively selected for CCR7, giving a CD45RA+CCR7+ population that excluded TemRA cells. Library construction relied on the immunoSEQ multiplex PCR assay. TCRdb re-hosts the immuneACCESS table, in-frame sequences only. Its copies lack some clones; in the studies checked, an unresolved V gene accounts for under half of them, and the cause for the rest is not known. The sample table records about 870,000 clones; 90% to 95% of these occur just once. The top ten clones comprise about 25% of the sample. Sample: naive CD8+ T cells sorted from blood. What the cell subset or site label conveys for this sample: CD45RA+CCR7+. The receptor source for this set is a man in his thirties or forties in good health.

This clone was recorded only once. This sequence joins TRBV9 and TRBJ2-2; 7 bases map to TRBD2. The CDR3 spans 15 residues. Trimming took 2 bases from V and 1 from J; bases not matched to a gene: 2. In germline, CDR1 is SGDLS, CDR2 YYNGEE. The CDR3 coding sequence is TGTGCCAGCAGCGTTCGCGGGAGGAACACCGGGGAGCTGTTTTTT. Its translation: CASSVRGRNTGELFF.

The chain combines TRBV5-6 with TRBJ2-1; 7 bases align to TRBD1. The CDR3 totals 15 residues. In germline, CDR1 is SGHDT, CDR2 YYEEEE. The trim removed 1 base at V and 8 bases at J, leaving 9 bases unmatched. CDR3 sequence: CASSLSNDRADEQFF. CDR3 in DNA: TGTGCCAGCAGCTTGTCCAATGACAGGGCCGATGAGCAGTTCTTC.

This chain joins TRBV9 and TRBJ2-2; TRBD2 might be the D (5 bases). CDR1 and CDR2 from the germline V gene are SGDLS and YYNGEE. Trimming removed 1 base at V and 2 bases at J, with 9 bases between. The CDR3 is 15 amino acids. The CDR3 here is CASSVRTGNTGELFF. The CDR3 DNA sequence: TGTGCCAGCAGCGTACGGACGGGAAACACCGGGGAGCTGTTTTTT.

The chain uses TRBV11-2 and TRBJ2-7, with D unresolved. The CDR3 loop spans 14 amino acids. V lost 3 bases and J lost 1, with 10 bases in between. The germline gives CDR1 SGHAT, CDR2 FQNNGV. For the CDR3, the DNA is TGTGCCAGCAGCTTTCAAACCGTTTCCTACGAGCAGTACTTC. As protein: CASSFQTVSYEQYF.

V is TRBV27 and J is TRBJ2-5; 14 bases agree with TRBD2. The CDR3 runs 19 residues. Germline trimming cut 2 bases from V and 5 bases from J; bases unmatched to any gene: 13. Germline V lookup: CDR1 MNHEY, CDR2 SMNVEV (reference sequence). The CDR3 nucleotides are TGTGCCAGCAGTTTACGAATCCCGGGACTAGCGGGAGAGGGGGAGACCCAGTACTTC. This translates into CASSLRIPGLAGEGETQYF.

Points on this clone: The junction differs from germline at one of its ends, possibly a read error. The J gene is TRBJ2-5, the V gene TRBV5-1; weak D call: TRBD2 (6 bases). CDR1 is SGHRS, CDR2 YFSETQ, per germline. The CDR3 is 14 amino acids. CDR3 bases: TGCGCCAGCAACTTGGAGGGGTTGGGGGAGACCCAGTACTTC. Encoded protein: CASNLEGLGETQYF.

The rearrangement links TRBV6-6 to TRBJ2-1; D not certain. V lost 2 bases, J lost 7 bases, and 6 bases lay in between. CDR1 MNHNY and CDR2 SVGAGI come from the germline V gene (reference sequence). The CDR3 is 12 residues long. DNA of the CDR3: TGTGCCAGCAGTTACGGGTCGAATGAGCAGTTCTTC. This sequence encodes CASSYGSNEQFF.

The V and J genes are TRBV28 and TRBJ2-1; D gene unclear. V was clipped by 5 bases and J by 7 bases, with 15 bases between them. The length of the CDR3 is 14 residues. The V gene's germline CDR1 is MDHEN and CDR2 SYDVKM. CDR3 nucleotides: TGTGCCAGCAGTCGCGCATTGTGGGGTAATGAGCAGTTCTTC. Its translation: CASSRALWGNEQFF.

The CDR3 protein is CSVRWTSSYEQYF. DNA of the CDR3: TGCAGCGTCCGCTGGACCAGCTCCTACGAGCAGTACTTC. The J gene is TRBJ2-7, the V gene TRBV29-1; no firm D call. CDR1 is SQVTM and CDR2 is ANQGSEA in the germline V gene. This CDR3 region has 13 residues. Trimming took off 6 bases at V and 0 bases at J, with 12 bases between the two ends.

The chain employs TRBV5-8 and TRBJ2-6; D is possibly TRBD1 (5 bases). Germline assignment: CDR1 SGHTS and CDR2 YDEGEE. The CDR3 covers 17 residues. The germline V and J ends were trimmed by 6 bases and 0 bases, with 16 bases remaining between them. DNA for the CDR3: TGTGCCAGCACCGTCAGGGATTGGGGCTCTGGGGCCAACGTCCTGACTTTC. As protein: CASTVRDWGSGANVLTF.

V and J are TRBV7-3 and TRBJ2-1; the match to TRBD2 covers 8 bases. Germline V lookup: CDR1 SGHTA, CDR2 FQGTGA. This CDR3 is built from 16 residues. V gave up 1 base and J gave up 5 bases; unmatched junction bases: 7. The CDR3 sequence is CASSLIAGTRHNEQFF. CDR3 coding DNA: TGTGCCAGCAGCTTAATAGCCGGGACTAGACACAATGAGCAGTTCTTC.

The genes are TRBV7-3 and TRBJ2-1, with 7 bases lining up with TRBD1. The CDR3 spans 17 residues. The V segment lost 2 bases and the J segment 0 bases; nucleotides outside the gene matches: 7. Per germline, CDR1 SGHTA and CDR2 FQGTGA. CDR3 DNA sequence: TGTGCCAGCAGCTTAGGGATCCGGGACAGCTCCTACAATGAGCAGTTCTTC. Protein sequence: CASSLGIRDSSYNEQFF.

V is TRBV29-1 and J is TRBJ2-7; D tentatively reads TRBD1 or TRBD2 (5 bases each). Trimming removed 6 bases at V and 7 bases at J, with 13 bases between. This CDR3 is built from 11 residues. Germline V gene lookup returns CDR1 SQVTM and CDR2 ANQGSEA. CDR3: CSVDTRGEQYF. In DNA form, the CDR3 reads TGCAGCGTAGACACTAGGGGTGAGCAGTACTTC.

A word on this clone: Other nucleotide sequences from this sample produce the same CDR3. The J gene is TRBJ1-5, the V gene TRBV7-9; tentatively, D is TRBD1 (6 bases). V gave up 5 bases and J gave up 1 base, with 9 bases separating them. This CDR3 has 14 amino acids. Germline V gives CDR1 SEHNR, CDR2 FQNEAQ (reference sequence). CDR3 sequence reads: CASSAQGSNQPQHF. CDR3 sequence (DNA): TGTGCCAGCAGCGCCCAGGGGAGCAATCAGCCCCAGCATTTT.

The DNA of the CDR3 is TGTGCCAGTTGGGGACAGGGATCCACTGAAGCTTTCTTT. As protein: CASWGQGSTEAFF. The chain is built from TRBV19 and TRBJ1-1; 9 nucleotides agree with TRBD1. V gave up 8 bases and J gave up 4 bases; unmatched junction bases: 5. Germline V lookup: CDR1 LNHDA, CDR2 SQIVND (reference sequence). This CDR3 has 13 amino acids.

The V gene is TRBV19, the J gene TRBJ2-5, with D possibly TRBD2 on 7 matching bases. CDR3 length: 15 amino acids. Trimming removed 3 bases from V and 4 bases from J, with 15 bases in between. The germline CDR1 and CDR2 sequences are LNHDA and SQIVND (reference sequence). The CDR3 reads CASSMVTRGGETQYF. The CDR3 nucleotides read TGTGCCAGTAGTATGGTAACAAGGGGGGGAGAGACCCAGTACTTC.

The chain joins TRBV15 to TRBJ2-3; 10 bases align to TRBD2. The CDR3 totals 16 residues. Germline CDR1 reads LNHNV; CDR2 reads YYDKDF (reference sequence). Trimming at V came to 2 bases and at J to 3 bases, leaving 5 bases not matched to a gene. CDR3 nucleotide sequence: TGTGCCACCAGCAGATTCCTAGCGGGAGTAACAGATACGCAGTATTTT. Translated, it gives CATSRFLAGVTDTQYF. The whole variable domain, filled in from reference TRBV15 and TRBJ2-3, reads DAMVIQNPRYQVTQFGKPVTLSCSQTLNHNVMYWYQQKSSQAPKLLFHYYDKDFNNEADTPDNFQSRRPNTSFCFLDIRSPGLGDTAMYLCATSRFLAGVTDTQYFGPGTRLTVL.

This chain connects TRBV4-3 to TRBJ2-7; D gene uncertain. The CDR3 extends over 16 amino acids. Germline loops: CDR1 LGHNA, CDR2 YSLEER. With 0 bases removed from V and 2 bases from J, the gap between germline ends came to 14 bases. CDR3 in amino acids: CASSQDSARGPYEQYF. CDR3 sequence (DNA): TGCGCCAGCAGCCAAGATTCCGCCCGAGGTCCCTACGAGCAGTACTTC.

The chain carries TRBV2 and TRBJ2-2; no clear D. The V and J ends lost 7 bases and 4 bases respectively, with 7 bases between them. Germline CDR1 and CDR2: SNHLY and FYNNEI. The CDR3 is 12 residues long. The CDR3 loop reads CASMKVTGELFF. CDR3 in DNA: TGTGCCAGCATGAAGGTCACCGGGGAGCTGTTTTTT. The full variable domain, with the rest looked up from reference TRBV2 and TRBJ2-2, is EPEVTQTPSHQVTQMGQEVILRCVPISNHLYFYWYRQILGQKVEFLVSFYNNEISEKSEIFDDQFSVERPDGSNFTLKIRSTKLEDSAMYFCASMKVTGELFFGEGSRLTVL.

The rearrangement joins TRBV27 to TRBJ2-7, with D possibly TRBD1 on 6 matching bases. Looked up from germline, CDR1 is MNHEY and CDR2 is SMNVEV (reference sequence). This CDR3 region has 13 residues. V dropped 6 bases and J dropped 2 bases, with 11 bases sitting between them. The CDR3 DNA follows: TGTGCCAGCAGCATGACAGGACCCTACGAGCAGTACTTC. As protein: CASSMTGPYEQYF.

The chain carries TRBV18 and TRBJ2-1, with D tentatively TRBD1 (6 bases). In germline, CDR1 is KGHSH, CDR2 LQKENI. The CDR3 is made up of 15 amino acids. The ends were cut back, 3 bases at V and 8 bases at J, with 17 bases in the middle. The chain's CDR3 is CASSPGNTGFHEQFF. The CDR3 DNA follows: TGTGCCAGCTCACCGGGGAATACAGGGTTCCATGAGCAGTTCTTC.

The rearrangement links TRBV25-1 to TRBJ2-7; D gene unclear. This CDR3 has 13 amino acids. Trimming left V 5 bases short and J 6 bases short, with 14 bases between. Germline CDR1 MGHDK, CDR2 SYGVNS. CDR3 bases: TGTGCCAGCAGTTTCTTTTCAGGATTCGAGCAGTACTTC. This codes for CASSFFSGFEQYF.

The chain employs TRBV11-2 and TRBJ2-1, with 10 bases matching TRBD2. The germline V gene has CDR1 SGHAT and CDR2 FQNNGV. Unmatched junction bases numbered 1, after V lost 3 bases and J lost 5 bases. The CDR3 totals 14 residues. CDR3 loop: CASSFGTSDNEQFF. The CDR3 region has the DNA TGTGCCAGCAGCTTCGGGACTAGCGACAATGAGCAGTTCTTC. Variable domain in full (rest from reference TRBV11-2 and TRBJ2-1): EAGVAQSPRYKIIEKRQSVAFWCNPISGHATLYWYQQILGQGPKLLIQFQNNGVVDDSQLPKDRFSAERLKGVDSTLKIQPAKLEDSAVYLCASSFGTSDNEQFFGPGTRLTVL.

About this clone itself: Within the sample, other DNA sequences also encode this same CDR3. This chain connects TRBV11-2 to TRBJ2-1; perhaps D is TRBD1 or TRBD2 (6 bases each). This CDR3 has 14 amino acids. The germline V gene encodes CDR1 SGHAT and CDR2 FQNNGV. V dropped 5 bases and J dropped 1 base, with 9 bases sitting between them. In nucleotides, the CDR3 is TGTGCCAGCAGCCGAGGGGGGTCCTACAATGAGCAGTTCTTC. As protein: CASSRGGSYNEQFF. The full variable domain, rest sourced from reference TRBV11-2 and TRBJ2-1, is EAGVAQSPRYKIIEKRQSVAFWCNPISGHATLYWYQQILGQGPKLLIQFQNNGVVDDSQLPKDRFSAERLKGVDSTLKIQPAKLEDSAVYLCASSRGGSYNEQFFGPGTRLTVL.

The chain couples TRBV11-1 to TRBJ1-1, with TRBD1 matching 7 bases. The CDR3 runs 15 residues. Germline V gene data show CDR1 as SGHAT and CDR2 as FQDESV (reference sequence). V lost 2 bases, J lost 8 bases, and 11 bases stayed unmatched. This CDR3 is CASSLRPGRGGEAFF. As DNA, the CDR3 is TGTGCCAGCAGCTTAAGGCCAGGGAGAGGGGGCGAAGCTTTCTTT.

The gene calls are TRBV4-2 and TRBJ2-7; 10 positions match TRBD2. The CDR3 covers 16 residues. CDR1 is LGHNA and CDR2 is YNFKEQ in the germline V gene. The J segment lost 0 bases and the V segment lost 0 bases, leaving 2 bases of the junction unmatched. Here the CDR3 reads CASSQELAGSSYEQYF. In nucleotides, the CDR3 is TGTGCCAGCAGCCAAGAACTAGCGGGGAGCTCCTACGAGCAGTACTTC.

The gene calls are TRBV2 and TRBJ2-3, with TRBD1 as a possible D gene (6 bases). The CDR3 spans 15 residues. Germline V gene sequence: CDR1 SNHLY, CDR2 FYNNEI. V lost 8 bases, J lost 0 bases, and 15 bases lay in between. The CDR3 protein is CASPIRGLSTDTQYF. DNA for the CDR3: TGTGCCAGCCCAATCAGGGGCCTAAGCACAGATACGCAGTATTTT.